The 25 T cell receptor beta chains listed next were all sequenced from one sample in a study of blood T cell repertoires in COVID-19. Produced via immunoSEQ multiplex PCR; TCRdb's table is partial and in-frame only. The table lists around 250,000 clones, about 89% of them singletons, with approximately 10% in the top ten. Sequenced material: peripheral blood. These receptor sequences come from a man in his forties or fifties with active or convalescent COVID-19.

This CDR3 is CASSLSLAGGGVYEQYF. CDR3 DNA: TGTGCCAGCAGCTTAAGTCTAGCGGGCGGAGGGGTGTACGAGCAGTACTTC. The gene calls are TRBV7-9 and TRBJ2-7; 8 bases map to TRBD2. Germline V gives CDR1 SEHNR, CDR2 FQNEAQ (reference sequence). V trimming: 2 bases; J trimming: 4 bases; junction bases outside the gene matches: 13. This CDR3 has 17 amino acids.

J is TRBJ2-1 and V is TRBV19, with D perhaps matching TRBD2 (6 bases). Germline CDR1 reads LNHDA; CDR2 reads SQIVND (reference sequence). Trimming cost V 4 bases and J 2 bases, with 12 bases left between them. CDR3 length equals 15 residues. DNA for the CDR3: TGTGCCAGTAGTAGCCGGGACTCACCCTACAATGAGCAGTTCTTC. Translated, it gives CASSSRDSPYNEQFF.

The DNA for the CDR3 is TGTGCCAGCTTAGAGGGACAGGGGGCCTACAATGAGCAGTTCTTC. Translating it yields CASLEGQGAYNEQFF. The gene calls are TRBV28 and TRBJ2-1; TRBD1 matches 11 bases. The V and J ends lost 8 bases and 2 bases, in that order; junction bases with no gene match: 5. Germline V lookup: CDR1 MDHEN, CDR2 SYDVKM. This CDR3 has 15 amino acids.

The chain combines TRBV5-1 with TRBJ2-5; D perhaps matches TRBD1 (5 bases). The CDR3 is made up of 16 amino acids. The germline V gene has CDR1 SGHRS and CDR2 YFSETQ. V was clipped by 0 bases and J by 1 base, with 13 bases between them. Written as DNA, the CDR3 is TGCGCCAGCAGCTTGGGTGGACAAGACTTCCAAGAGACCCAGTACTTC. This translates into CASSLGGQDFQETQYF.

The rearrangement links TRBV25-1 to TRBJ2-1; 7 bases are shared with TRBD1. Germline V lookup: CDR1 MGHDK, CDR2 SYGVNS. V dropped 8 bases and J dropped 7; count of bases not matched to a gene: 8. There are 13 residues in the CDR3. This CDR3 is CASRMGQLNEQFF. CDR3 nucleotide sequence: TGTGCCAGCCGGATGGGACAGCTTAATGAGCAGTTCTTC. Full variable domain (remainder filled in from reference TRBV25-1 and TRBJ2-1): EADIYQTPRYLVIGTGKKITLECSQTMGHDKMYWYQQDPGMELHLIHYSYGVNSTEKGDLSSESTVSRIRTEHFPLTLESARPSHTSQYLCASRMGQLNEQFFGPGTRLTVL.

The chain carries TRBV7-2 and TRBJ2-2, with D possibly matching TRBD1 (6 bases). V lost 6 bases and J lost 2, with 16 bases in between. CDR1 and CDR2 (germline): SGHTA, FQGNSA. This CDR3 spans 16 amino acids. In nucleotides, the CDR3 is TGTGCCAGCAGTCCACAGGGCGGGTCAAACACCGGGGAGCTGTTTTTT. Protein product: CASSPQGGSNTGELFF.

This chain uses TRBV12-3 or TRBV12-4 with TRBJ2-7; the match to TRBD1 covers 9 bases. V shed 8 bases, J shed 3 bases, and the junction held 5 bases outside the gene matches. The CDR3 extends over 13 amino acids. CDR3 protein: CASEPGQGYEQYF. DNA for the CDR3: TGTGCCAGCGAACCGGGACAGGGCTACGAGCAGTACTTC.

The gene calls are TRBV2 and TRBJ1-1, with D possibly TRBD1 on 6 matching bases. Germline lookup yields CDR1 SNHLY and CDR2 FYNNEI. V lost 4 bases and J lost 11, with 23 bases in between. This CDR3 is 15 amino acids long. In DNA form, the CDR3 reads TGTGCCAGCAGTGTGCTCATAGCCTCCTCGAGGGGGGCTTTCTTT. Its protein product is CASSVLIASSRGAFF. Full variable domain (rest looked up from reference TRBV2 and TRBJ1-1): EPEVTQTPSHQVTQMGQEVILRCVPISNHLYFYWYRQILGQKVEFLVSFYNNEISEKSEIFDDQFSVERPDGSNFTLKIRSTKLEDSAMYFCASSVLIASSRGAFFGQGTRLTVV.

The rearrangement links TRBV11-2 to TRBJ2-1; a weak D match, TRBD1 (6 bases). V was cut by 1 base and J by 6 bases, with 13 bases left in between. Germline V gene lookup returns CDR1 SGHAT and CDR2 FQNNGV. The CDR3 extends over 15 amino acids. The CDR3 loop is CASSLGPRQVNEQFF. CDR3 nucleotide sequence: TGTGCCAGCAGCTTAGGTCCCCGACAGGTCAATGAGCAGTTCTTC.

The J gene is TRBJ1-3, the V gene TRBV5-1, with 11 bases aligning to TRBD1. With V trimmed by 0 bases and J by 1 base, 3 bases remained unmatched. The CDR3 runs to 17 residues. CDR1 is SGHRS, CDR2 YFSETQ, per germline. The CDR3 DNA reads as TGCGCCAGCAGCTTGGGTGGACAGGGGGCTTCTGGAAACACCATATATTTT. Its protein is CASSLGGQGASGNTIYF.

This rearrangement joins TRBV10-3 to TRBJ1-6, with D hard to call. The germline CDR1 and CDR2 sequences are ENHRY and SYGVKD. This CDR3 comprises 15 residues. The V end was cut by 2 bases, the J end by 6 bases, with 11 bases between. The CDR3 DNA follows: TGTGCCATCAGTGAGCCACAGATCTCTAATTCACCCCTCCACTTT. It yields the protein CAISEPQISNSPLHF.

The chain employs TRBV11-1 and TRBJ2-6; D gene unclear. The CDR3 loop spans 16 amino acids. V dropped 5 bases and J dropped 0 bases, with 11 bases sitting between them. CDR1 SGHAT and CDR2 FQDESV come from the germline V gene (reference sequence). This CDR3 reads CASSRGPGSGANVLTF. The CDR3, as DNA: TGTGCCAGCAGCAGAGGCCCGGGCTCTGGGGCCAACGTCCTGACTTTC.

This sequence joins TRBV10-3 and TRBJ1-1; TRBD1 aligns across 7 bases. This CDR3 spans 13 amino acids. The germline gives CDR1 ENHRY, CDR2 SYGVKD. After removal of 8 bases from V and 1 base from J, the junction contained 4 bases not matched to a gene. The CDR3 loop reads CAIRGQPNTEAFF. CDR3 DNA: TGTGCCATCCGGGGACAGCCGAACACTGAAGCTTTCTTT.

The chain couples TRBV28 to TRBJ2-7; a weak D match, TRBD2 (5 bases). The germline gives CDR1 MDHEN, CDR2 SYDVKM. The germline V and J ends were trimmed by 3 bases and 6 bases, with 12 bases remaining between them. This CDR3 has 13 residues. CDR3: CASSLGSPSEQYF. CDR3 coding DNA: TGTGCCAGCAGTTTGGGGAGTCCCTCCGAGCAGTACTTC.

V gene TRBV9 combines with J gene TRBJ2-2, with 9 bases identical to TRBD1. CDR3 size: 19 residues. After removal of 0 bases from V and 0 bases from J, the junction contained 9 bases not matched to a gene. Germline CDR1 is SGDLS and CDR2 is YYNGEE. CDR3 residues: CASSVGGTGSNSNTGELFF. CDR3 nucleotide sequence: TGTGCCAGCAGCGTAGGTGGGACAGGGTCTAATTCGAACACCGGGGAGCTGTTTTTT.

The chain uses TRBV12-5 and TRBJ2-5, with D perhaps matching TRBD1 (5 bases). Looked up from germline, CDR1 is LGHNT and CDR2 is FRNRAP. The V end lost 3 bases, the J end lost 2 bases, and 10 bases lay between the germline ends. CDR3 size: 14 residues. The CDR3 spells CASGLQTVQETQYF. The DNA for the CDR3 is TGTGCTAGTGGTTTACAGACAGTACAAGAGACCCAGTACTTC.

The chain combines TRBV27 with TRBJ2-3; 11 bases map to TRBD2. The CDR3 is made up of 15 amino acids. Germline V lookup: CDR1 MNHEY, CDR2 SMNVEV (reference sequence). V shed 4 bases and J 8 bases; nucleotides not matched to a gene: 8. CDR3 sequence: CASSSVTSGGGTQYF. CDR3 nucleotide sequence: TGTGCCAGCAGTTCCGTCACTAGCGGGGGAGGTACGCAGTATTTT.

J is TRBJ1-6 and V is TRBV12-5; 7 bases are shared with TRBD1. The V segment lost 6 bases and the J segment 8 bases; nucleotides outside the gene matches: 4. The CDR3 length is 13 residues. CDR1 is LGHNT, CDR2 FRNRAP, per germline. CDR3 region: CASGLDRYSPLHF. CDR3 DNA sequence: TGTGCTAGTGGACTGGACAGGTATTCACCCCTCCACTTT. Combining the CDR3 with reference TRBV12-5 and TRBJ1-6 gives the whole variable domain DARVTQTPRHKVTEMGQEVTMRCQPILGHNTVFWYRQTMMQGLELLAYFRNRAPLDDSGMPKDRFSAEMPDATLATLKIQPSEPRDSAVYFCASGLDRYSPLHFGNGTRLTVT.

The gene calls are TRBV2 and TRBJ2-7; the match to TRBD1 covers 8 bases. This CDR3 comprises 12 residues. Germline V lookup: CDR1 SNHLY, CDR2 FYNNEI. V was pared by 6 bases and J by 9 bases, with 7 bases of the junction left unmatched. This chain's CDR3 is CASRADRAGQYF. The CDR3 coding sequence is TGTGCCAGCAGAGCGGACAGGGCTGGGCAGTACTTC.

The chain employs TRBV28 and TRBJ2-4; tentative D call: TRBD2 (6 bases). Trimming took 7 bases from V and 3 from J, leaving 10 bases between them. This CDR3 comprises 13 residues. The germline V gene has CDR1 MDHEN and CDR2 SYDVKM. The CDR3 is CASKTGDKNIQYF. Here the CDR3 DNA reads TGTGCCAGCAAGACGGGGGACAAAAACATTCAGTACTTC.

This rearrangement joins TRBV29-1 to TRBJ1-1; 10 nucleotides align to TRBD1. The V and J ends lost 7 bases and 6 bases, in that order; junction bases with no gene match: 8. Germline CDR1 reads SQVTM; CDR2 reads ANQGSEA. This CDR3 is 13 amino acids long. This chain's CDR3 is CSGRRQGASEAFF. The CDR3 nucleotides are TGCAGCGGGAGGAGACAGGGGGCCTCTGAAGCTTTCTTT.

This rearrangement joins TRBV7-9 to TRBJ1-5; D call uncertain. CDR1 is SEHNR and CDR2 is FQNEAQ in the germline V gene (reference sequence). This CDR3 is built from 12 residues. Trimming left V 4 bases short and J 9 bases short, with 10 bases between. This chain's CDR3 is CASSSQAGPQHF. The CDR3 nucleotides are TGTGCCAGCAGCTCGCAAGCAGGGCCCCAGCATTTT.

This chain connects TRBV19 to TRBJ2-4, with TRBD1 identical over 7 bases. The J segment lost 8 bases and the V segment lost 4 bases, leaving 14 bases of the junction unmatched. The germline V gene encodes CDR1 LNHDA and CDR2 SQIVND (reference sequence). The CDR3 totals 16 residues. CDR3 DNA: TGTGCCAGTAGTACATTACAGGGGTTTAAAGGGGACATTCAGTACTTC. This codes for CASSTLQGFKGDIQYF.

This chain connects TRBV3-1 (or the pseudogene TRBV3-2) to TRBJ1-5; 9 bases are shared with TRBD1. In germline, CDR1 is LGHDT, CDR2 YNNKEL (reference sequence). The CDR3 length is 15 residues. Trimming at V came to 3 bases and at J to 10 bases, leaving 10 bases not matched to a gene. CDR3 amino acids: CASSQGGQGAGPQHF. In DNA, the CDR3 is TGTGCCAGCAGCCAGGGGGGACAGGGAGCCGGCCCCCAGCATTTT.

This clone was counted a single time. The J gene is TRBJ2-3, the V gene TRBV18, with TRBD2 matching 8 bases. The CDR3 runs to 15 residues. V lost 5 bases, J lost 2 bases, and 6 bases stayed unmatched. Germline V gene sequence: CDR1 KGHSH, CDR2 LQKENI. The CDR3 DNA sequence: TGTGCCAGCTCATCAACTAGCGGATCCACAGATACGCAGTATTTT. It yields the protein CASSSTSGSTDTQYF.